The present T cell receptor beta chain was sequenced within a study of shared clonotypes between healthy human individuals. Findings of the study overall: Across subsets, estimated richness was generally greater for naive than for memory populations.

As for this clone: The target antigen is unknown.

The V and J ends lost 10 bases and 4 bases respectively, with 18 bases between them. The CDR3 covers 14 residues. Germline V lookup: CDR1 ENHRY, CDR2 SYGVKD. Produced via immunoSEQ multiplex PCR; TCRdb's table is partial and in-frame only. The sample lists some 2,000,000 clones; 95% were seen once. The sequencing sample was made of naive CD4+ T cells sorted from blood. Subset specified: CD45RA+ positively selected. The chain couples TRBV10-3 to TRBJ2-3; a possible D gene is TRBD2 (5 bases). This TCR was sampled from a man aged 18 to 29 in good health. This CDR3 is CATRPLEVADTQYF. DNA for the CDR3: TGTGCCACGCGACCCCTGGAGGTCGCAGATACGCAGTATTTT.